The rows below give T cell receptor beta chains drawn from one sample of a study of blood T cell repertoires in COVID-19. Using immunoSEQ multiplex PCR, the repertoire was profiled, and TCRdb retains in-frame clones only, with some absent. The table records roughly 330,000 clones, 80% to 90% of them present only once. The sequencing input was peripheral blood. Receptors originate from a man aged 30 to 45 with COVID-19, enrolled during active disease. CDR3s include the opening cysteine and the closing phenylalanine or tryptophan. Fields, in order: J gene, D gene, V gene, clone size, CDR3 DNA, CDR3 protein. A D gene is named only where the DNA matches it firmly. Clone size appears in some rows only: once, few, many, or a class for an expanded clone.

>TRBJ2-2|TRBD1|TRBV15|.
TGTGCCACCAGCAGAGATCCGACAGGGTCAACCGGGGAGCTGTTTTTT
CATSRDPTGSTGELFF
>TRBJ1-6|TRBD1|TRBV7-3|.
TGTGCCAGCAGCTCCGGGACAGGGAATAATTCACCCCTCCACTTT
CASSSGTGNNSPLHF
>TRBJ2-1|TRBD2|TRBV30|.
TGTGCCTGGAGTCCCTGGACTAGCGGGAATAATGAGCAGTTCTTC
CAWSPWTSGNNEQFF
>TRBJ2-5|.|TRBV2|.
TGTGCCAGCAGTGCCTTCGCGACTAATGGGGAGACCCAGTACTTC
CASSAFATNGETQYF
>TRBJ1-3|.|TRBV28|.
TGTGCCAGCAGTAGGACGGGAACTGGAAACACCATATATTTT
CASSRTGTGNTIYF
>TRBJ2-5|TRBD2|TRBV6-5|.
TGTGCCAGCAGTTCCTTTGGACTAGCGGGAGATGAGACCCAGTACTTC
CASSSFGLAGDETQYF
>TRBJ2-4|TRBD2|TRBV18|.
TGTGCCAGCTCGCCTAGCACAGGGGCGGCTAGCGGGAGATTGGGGGACAAAAACATTCAGTACTTC
CASSPSTGAASGRLGDKNIQYF
>TRBJ1-2|TRBD1|TRBV7-3|.
TGTGCCAGCAGCCCACAGGGACAGGGAAACTATGGCTACACCTTC
CASSPQGQGNYGYTF
>TRBJ2-7|.|TRBV27|.
TGTGCCAGCAGTTTGACAGGAACCTACGAGCAGTACTTC
CASSLTGTYEQYF
>TRBJ2-5|.|TRBV24-1|.
TGTGCCACCAGTGATTTCCCGGGATTGCCAGTACAAGAGACCCAGTACTTC
CATSDFPGLPVQETQYF
>TRBJ2-7|TRBD2|TRBV28|.
TGTGCCAGCAGTTTGCGGGAGAGTTACTACGAGCAGTACTTC
CASSLRESYYEQYF
>TRBJ2-6|TRBD1|TRBV10-3|.
TGTGCCATCAGTGGGGACAGAGTCTCTGGGGCCAACGTCCTGACTTTC
CAISGDRVSGANVLTF
>TRBJ1-1|TRBD1|TRBV6-5|.
TGTGCCAGCAGGACCACAGGGGTAGGCACTGAAGCTTTCTTT
CASRTTGVGTEAFF
>TRBJ2-3|.|TRBV10-3|.
TGTGCCATCAGTGAGGCAGGAACTAGCACAGATACGCAGTATTTT
CAISEAGTSTDTQYF
>TRBJ2-1|TRBD1|TRBV5-4|few
TGTGCCAGCACTCGAAACAGGGGCGATGAGCAGTTCTTC
CASTRNRGDEQFF
>TRBJ2-1|TRBD1|TRBV5-3|once
TGTGCCAGAAGTACGAGCCGGGACAGGGGCTGCCTCAATGAGCAGTTCTTC
CARSTSRDRGCLNEQFF
>TRBJ2-7|TRBD2|TRBV19|once
TGTGCCAGTACGGTGGGAGGGCCCTACGAGCAGTACTTC
CASTVGGPYEQYF
>TRBJ1-2|.|TRBV2|.
TGTGCCAGCAGTGAGTCTGGACTTTATGGCTACACCTTC
CASSESGLYGYTF
>TRBJ2-2|.|TRBV24-1|.
TGTGCCACCAGTGTAACACGAATAAACACCGGGGAGCTGTTTTTT
CATSVTRINTGELFF
>TRBJ1-4|.|TRBV2|.
TGTGCCAGCAGTGAACGACTAGCAACTAATGAAAAACTGTTTTTT
CASSERLATNEKLFF
>TRBJ2-2|.|TRBV7-3|.
TGTGCCAGCAGCTTAGCGGGAAGCACCGGGGAGCTGTTTTTT
CASSLAGSTGELFF
>TRBJ2-2|.|TRBV12-3/TRBV12-4|.
TGTGCCAGCACCCCGTCGGTCACCGGGGAGCTGTTTTTT
CASTPSVTGELFF
>TRBJ1-6|.|TRBV27|.
TGTGCCAGCAGTTCCCGAGCCGGGGTAGACGCCTATAATTCACCCCTCCACTTT
CASSSRAGVDAYNSPLHF
>TRBJ2-7|.|TRBV7-2|.
TGTGCCAGCAGCTTAGTGACAAACGAGCAGTACTTC
CASSLVTNEQYF
>TRBJ1-1|.|TRBV6-2/TRBV6-3|.
TGTGCCAGCAGTTACCTGATTGGGGGGACGGAAAACACTGAAGCTTTCTTT
CASSYLIGGTENTEAFF
>TRBJ2-7|TRBD2|TRBV19|.
TGTGCCAGTAGTATAGATTCAGATTCGGGATGGACTAGCGGGAAGAAAACCTCCTACGAGCAGTACTTC
CASSIDSDSGWTSGKKTSYEQYF
>TRBJ2-1|TRBD1|TRBV19|once
TGTGCCAGTAGTATAGATCCAGGGGGCAATGAGCAGTTCTTC
CASSIDPGGNEQFF
>TRBJ2-3|TRBD1|TRBV5-1|once
TGCGCCAGCAGCCCGGACAGGGTACGCTATTTT
CASSPDRVRYF
>TRBJ2-4|.|TRBV6-5|.
TGTGCCAGCGCGGGACAGAAAAACATTCAGTACTTC
CASAGQKNIQYF
>TRBJ1-1|.|TRBV5-4|.
TGTGCCAGCAGCAGTGGTCATCTCAGGGGCACTGAAGCTTTCTTT
CASSSGHLRGTEAFF
>TRBJ1-5|.|TRBV6-2/TRBV6-3|.
TGTGCCAGCAGTTACGGAGAGGGCAATCAGCCCCAGCATTTT
CASSYGEGNQPQHF
>TRBJ2-3|TRBD2|TRBV5-1|.
TGCGCCAGCAGCTTGGTTTCGGGACTAGCGGGGGTGAGCACAGATACGCAGTATTTT
CASSLVSGLAGVSTDTQYF
>TRBJ2-1|.|TRBV24-1|few
TGTGCCACCAGTGACTATGGTAGGGGAAGGGACAATGAGCAGTTCTTC
CATSDYGRGRDNEQFF
>TRBJ2-7|.|TRBV18|.
TGTGCCAGCTCACCACAGGGGAACTCCTACGAGCAGTACTTC
CASSPQGNSYEQYF
>TRBJ2-3|TRBD1|TRBV6-2/TRBV6-3|.
TGTGCCAGCAGCGGACAGGGGAGTAATACGCAGTATTTT
CASSGQGSNTQYF
>TRBJ1-2|.|TRBV4-3|once
TGCGCCAGCAGCCAAGATACAGCCTCCTATGGCTACACCTTC
CASSQDTASYGYTF
>TRBJ2-1|.|TRBV28|.
TGTGCCAGCGGTGATCATAGCTTCAATGAGCAGTTCTTC
CASGDHSFNEQFF
>TRBJ2-1|.|TRBV2|few
TGTGCCAGCAGTCAATACAATGAGCAGTTCTTC
CASSQYNEQFF
>TRBJ1-1|.|TRBV29-1|.
TGCAGCGTTAGCTACAGGTTGAACACTGAAGCTTTCTTT
CSVSYRLNTEAFF
>TRBJ2-2|TRBD1|TRBV7-3|.
TGTGCCACCAGTCGAGGGGGCGAGGCTGCCGGGGAGCTGTTTTTT
CATSRGGEAAGELFF